Following are 27 T cell receptor beta chains from one sample sequenced in a study of CD8 T cells in ankylosing spondylitis. Each CDR3 protein gets one entry after TCRdb re-called the 5' RACE reads with MiXCR. This sample has nearly 250,000 distinct CDR3 sequences; roughly 32% occur once, and the top ten carry around 4.4%. The specimen was blood, either unsorted or a sorted T cell fraction (not recorded which). The receptors were sampled from a male donor with ankylosing spondylitis or in good health (not recorded which).

This clonotype was seen more than once but under ten times. The chain combines TRBV6-5 with TRBJ2-2, with D possibly TRBD2 on 5 matching bases. Germline lookup yields CDR1 MNHEY and CDR2 SVGAGI. With 4 bases removed from V and 4 bases from J, the gap between germline ends came to 13 bases. This CDR3 has 15 residues. The CDR3 loop is CASSWGAAGTGELFF. CDR3 DNA sequence: TGTGCCAGCAGTTGGGGTGCGGCGGGCACCGGGGAGCTGTTTTTT.

V usage is TRBV20-1 and J usage is TRBJ2-3; 10 bases are shared with TRBD1. V trimming: 8 bases; J trimming: 5 bases; junction bases outside the gene matches: 19. CDR3 length: 17 residues. CDR1 is DFQATT and CDR2 is SNEGSKA in the germline V gene (reference sequence). CDR3 bases: TGCAGTTACCAAGGCCTACTCGGACAGGGGGTGGGAGATACGCAGTATTTT. It encodes CSYQGLLGQGVGDTQYF.

The chain combines TRBV13 with TRBJ1-2, with D uncertain. Deletions cut 5 bases from V and 5 bases from J, with 12 bases between. The CDR3 is made up of 13 amino acids. Germline loops: CDR1 PRHDT, CDR2 FYEKMQ (reference sequence). The chain's CDR3 is CASSQRSGYGYTF. In DNA form, the CDR3 reads TGTGCCAGCAGCCAACGCTCGGGGTATGGCTACACCTTC.

The chain is built from TRBV12-3 or TRBV12-4 and TRBJ2-1; 9 bases align to TRBD1. The CDR3 covers 15 residues. The ends lost 5 bases at V and 7 bases at J; junction bases unmatched: 9. The chain's CDR3 is CASSIPQGARNEQFF. CDR3 coding DNA: TGTGCCAGCAGTATACCACAGGGGGCAAGGAATGAGCAGTTCTTC.

This chain's CDR3 is CASRQAGANTGELFF. As DNA, the CDR3 is TGTGCCAGCAGACAAGCGGGGGCCAACACCGGGGAGCTGTTTTTT. The V and J genes are TRBV28 and TRBJ2-2; 8 bases map to TRBD2. The CDR3 spans 15 residues. CDR1 is MDHEN, CDR2 SYDVKM, per germline. After removal of 6 bases from V and 2 bases from J, the junction contained 5 bases not matched to a gene.

The V and J genes are TRBV30 and TRBJ2-3; TRBD2 matches at 14 bases. The V segment lost 3 bases and the J segment 4 bases; nucleotides outside the gene matches: 3. Per the germline V gene, CDR1 is GTSNPN and CDR2 is SVGIG (reference sequence). This CDR3 region has 15 residues. The CDR3 DNA reads TGTGCCTGGAGCGTGACTAGCGGGGGGGCAGATACGCAGTATTTT. Its translation is CAWSVTSGGADTQYF.

This clonotype was observed a few times. The V call is TRBV10-3, the J call TRBJ2-7, with a tentative D call TRBD2 (6 bases). Germline V gene data show CDR1 as ENHRY and CDR2 as SYGVKD. V was clipped by 2 bases and J by 4 bases, with 12 bases between them. The CDR3 is 14 residues long. CDR3 region: CAISERRGVYEQYF. The CDR3 nucleotides read TGTGCCATCAGTGAGCGGAGGGGAGTATACGAGCAGTACTTC.

This clonotype occurred a few times. The rearrangement uses TRBV9 and TRBJ2-1, with 8 bases fitting TRBD2. The V gene end was trimmed by 4 bases and the J gene end by 4 bases; junction bases not matched to a gene: 7. In germline, CDR1 is SGDLS, CDR2 YYNGEE. The CDR3 contains 15 residues. The CDR3 bases are TGTGCCAGCAGCCCCAGGGGCGGGGGGTACAATGAGCAGTTCTTC. Its protein is CASSPRGGGYNEQFF.

This clonotype was observed a few times. This rearrangement joins TRBV6-1 to TRBJ2-5; TRBD2 might be the D (5 bases). The CDR3 is 15 residues long. With 5 bases removed from V and 1 base from J, the gap between germline ends came to 14 bases. Germline V gene lookup returns CDR1 MNHNS and CDR2 SASEGT. The CDR3 region has the DNA TGTGCCAGCAGTCCCGGAGGTAGGCCCCAAGAGACCCAGTACTTC. This sequence encodes CASSPGGRPQETQYF.

This clonotype turned up a few times. This chain uses TRBV29-1 with TRBJ2-3; tentatively, D is TRBD1 (6 bases). Germline V lookup: CDR1 SQVTM, CDR2 ANQGSEA. This CDR3 has 14 residues. The V and J ends lost 8 bases and 2 bases respectively, with 17 bases between them. DNA for the CDR3: TGCAGCTATCCCACAGGGAGTCACACAGATACGCAGTATTTT. It translates to CSYPTGSHTDTQYF.

The chain is built from TRBV4-1 and TRBJ2-7; tentatively, D is TRBD1 or TRBD2 (5 bases each). The ends were cut back, 0 bases at V and 0 bases at J, with 30 bases in the middle. The CDR3 totals 22 residues. CDR1 and CDR2 (germline): MGHRA, YSYEKL. CDR3 nucleotide sequence: TGCGCCAGCAGCCAAGAGCCTTCCACCAAGGGACGGCTGACTATTTACTCCTACGAGCAGTACTTC. Translated: CASSQEPSTKGRLTIYSYEQYF.

V usage is TRBV12-3 or TRBV12-4 and J usage is TRBJ2-3; 8 bases align to TRBD2. CDR3 size: 15 residues. V was clipped by 6 bases and J by 5 bases; unmatched bases: 10. The CDR3 nucleotides are TGTGCCAGCAGCCCCCGGGGGGGCCGTGGAGATACGCAGTATTTT. Translated: CASSPRGGRGDTQYF.

J is TRBJ2-2 and V is TRBV20-1; D is undetermined. The V gene lost 1 base and the J gene lost 0 bases, with 6 bases spanning the gap. Looked up from germline, CDR1 is DFQATT and CDR2 is SNEGSKA (reference sequence). This CDR3 is 14 amino acids long. The CDR3 here is CSARAWSNTGELFF. The CDR3 coding sequence is TGCAGTGCTAGAGCTTGGTCGAACACCGGGGAGCTGTTTTTT.

This clonotype was recorded once. The genes are TRBV27 and TRBJ1-5; 7 positions match TRBD1. The CDR3 sequence is 16 residues long. J lost 0 bases, V lost 4 bases, and 6 bases had no gene match. Germline lookup yields CDR1 MNHEY and CDR2 SMNVEV (reference sequence). In DNA, the CDR3 is TGTGCCAGCAGTTCGGGACAGATCTATAGCAATCAGCCCCAGCATTTT. Amino acids: CASSSGQIYSNQPQHF.

The chain uses TRBV29-1 and TRBJ1-1; D perhaps matches TRBD1 (6 bases). Germline values: CDR1 SQVTM, CDR2 ANQGSEA. Trimming removed 1 base at V and 0 bases at J, with 9 bases between. There are 14 residues in the CDR3. The CDR3 reads CSVEGDRMNTEAFF. In DNA, the CDR3 is TGCAGCGTTGAAGGCGACAGGATGAACACTGAAGCTTTCTTT.

The chain is built from TRBV9 and TRBJ2-7; D call uncertain. V was clipped by 0 bases and J by 0 bases, with 7 bases between them. This CDR3 has 14 residues. The germline gives CDR1 SGDLS, CDR2 YYNGEE. CDR3 region: CASSVGSSSYEQYF. DNA for the CDR3: TGTGCCAGCAGCGTAGGGTCATCCTCCTACGAGCAGTACTTC.

V and J are TRBV27 and TRBJ2-1; 13 bases map to TRBD2. This CDR3 spans 16 amino acids. CDR1 is MNHEY, CDR2 SMNVEV, per germline (reference sequence). Germline trimming cut 6 bases from V and 11 bases from J; bases unmatched to any gene: 13. The CDR3 DNA is TGTGCCAGCAGGGTAGAAGGACTAGCGGGGGACCCCCAGCAGTTCTTC. This codes for CASRVEGLAGDPQQFF.

The chain couples TRBV7-3 to TRBJ2-2; 9 positions agree with TRBD1. Germline V lookup: CDR1 SGHTA, CDR2 FQGTGA. This CDR3 is 15 amino acids long. The J segment lost 7 bases and the V segment lost 4 bases, leaving 7 bases of the junction unmatched. DNA for the CDR3: TGTGCCAGCAGCTCCACAGGGGGCTGGGGCGGGGAGCTGTTTTTT. This codes for CASSSTGGWGGELFF. The full variable domain, in which reference TRBV7-3 and TRBJ2-2 provide the parts outside the CDR3, is GAGVSQTPSNKVTEKGKYVELRCDPISGHTALYWYRQSLGQGPEFLIYFQGTGAADDSGLPNDRFFAVRPEGSVSTLKIQRTERGDSAVYLCASSSTGGWGGELFFGEGSRLTVL.

This clonotype was counted a few times. The chain links TRBV5-1 to TRBJ2-7; D ambiguous. CDR1 SGHRS and CDR2 YFSETQ come from the germline V gene. Trimming cost V 0 bases and J 5 bases, with 6 bases left between them. The CDR3 length is 12 residues. The CDR3 region has the DNA TGCGCCAGCAGCTTGGACAGACACGAGCAGTACTTC. It specifies CASSLDRHEQYF.

The chain employs TRBV15 and TRBJ2-3; possibly TRBD1 for D (5 bases). CDR3 length: 14 amino acids. V was cut by 0 bases and J by 3 bases, with 7 bases left in between. The germline V gene encodes CDR1 LNHNV and CDR2 YYDKDF (reference sequence). This chain's CDR3 is CATSRDRATDTQYF. CDR3 coding DNA: TGTGCCACCAGCAGAGACAGGGCTACAGATACGCAGTATTTT. Together with reference TRBV15 and TRBJ2-3, the CDR3 gives the full variable domain: DAMVIQNPRYQVTQFGKPVTLSCSQTLNHNVMYWYQQKSSQAPKLLFHYYDKDFNNEADTPDNFQSRRPNTSFCFLDIRSPGLGDTAMYLCATSRDRATDTQYFGPGTRLTVL.

The chain carries TRBV6-2 or TRBV6-3 and TRBJ1-2; no clear D. The V and J ends lost 2 bases and 2 bases respectively, with 9 bases between them. The CDR3 totals 14 residues. Germline CDR1 reads MNHEY; CDR2 reads SVGEGT. CDR3 DNA: TGTGCCAGCAGTTACGGCGTGGAGAACTATGGCTACACCTTC. Translating gives CASSYGVENYGYTF.

This chain uses TRBV29-1 with TRBJ1-1; D is ambiguous. The V and J ends lost 0 bases and 5 bases respectively, with 10 bases between them. The CDR3 contains 13 residues. CDR1 is SQVTM and CDR2 is ANQGSEA in the germline V gene. The CDR3 region has the DNA TGCAGCGTTGAAGATCCGGGAAAAACTGAAGCTTTCTTT. Amino acid sequence: CSVEDPGKTEAFF.

The rearrangement uses TRBV27 and TRBJ2-2; 10 bases are a match to TRBD2. The germline V gene has CDR1 MNHEY and CDR2 SMNVEV (reference sequence). Trimming removed 6 bases from V and 7 bases from J; junction bases left unmatched: 11. The CDR3 has 16 amino acids. CDR3 sequence: CASRRLAGGEGGELFF. The CDR3 DNA follows: TGTGCCAGCAGAAGACTAGCGGGTGGGGAAGGCGGGGAGCTGTTTTTT.

The chain joins TRBV9 to TRBJ1-4, with 8 bases lining up with TRBD1. Germline trimming cut 4 bases from V and 4 bases from J; bases unmatched to any gene: 12. This CDR3 contains 17 residues. The germline V gene has CDR1 SGDLS and CDR2 YYNGEE. Here the CDR3 reads CASSSHGQGSFNEKLFF. CDR3 DNA: TGTGCCAGCAGCTCACATGGACAGGGCTCGTTTAATGAAAAACTGTTTTTT. The variable domain in full, with the rest retrieved from reference TRBV9 and TRBJ1-4, is DSGVTQTPKHLITATGQRVTLRCSPRSGDLSVYWYQQSLDQGLQFLIQYYNGEERAKGNILERFSAQQFPDLHSELNLSSLELGDSALYFCASSSHGQGSFNEKLFFGSGTQLSVL.

The chain links TRBV5-8 to TRBJ2-5, with 8 bases aligning to TRBD1. CDR3 length: 15 residues. V dropped 3 bases and J dropped 5; count of bases not matched to a gene: 9. Germline CDR1 and CDR2: SGHTS and YDEGEE. The DNA of the CDR3 is TGTGCCAGCAGCTCGCCACGACAGGGGAAGGAGACCCAGTACTTC. This encodes CASSSPRQGKETQYF.

Only a few counts were recorded for this clonotype. The V and J genes are TRBV5-1 and TRBJ1-6; the D gene is possibly TRBD1 (6 bases). Per germline, CDR1 SGHRS and CDR2 YFSETQ. Deletions cut 4 bases from V and 7 bases from J, with 12 bases between. The length of the CDR3 is 14 residues. CDR3 DNA: TGCGCCAGCAGCCTTGACAGGTTGAATTCACCCCTCCACTTT. Its translation is CASSLDRLNSPLHF. Complete variable domain (other parts from reference TRBV5-1 and TRBJ1-6): KAGVTQTPRYLIKTRGQQVTLSCSPISGHRSVSWYQQTPGQGLQFLFEYFSETQRNKGNFPGRFSGRQFSNSRSEMNVSTLELGDSALYLCASSLDRLNSPLHFGNGTRLTVT.

V gene TRBV5-1 combines with J gene TRBJ2-3; no firm D call. CDR3 size: 15 residues. Germline assignment: CDR1 SGHRS and CDR2 YFSETQ. Trimming removed 1 base from V and 0 bases from J, with 9 bases in between. CDR3 protein: CASSLSLGSTDTQYF. CDR3 sequence (DNA): TGCGCCAGCAGCTTGTCACTTGGTAGCACAGATACGCAGTATTTT. The complete variable domain, with remaining parts taken from reference TRBV5-1 and TRBJ2-3, reads KAGVTQTPRYLIKTRGQQVTLSCSPISGHRSVSWYQQTPGQGLQFLFEYFSETQRNKGNFPGRFSGRQFSNSRSEMNVSTLELGDSALYLCASSLSLGSTDTQYFGPGTRLTVL.